These 25 T cell receptor beta chains were sequenced from one sample in a study of T cells in Graves' hyperthyroidism and ophthalmopathy. TCR beta CDR3 regions were amplified from RNA transcripts. The HTBI primer set was used in a first-round RT-PCR of the TCR CDR3. Each CDR3 protein is one row after TCRdb ran MiXCR on the multiplex PCR reads. The sample lists some 550,000 distinct CDR3 sequences, 20% to 25% seen once, with around 27% in the top ten. The sequencing input was blood. All receptors come from a man younger than 35 with Graves' hyperthyroidism.

This clonotype was detected ten times or more. The V and J genes are TRBV11-2 and TRBJ1-1, with D possibly matching TRBD1 (6 bases). V gave up 5 bases and J gave up 4 bases, with 14 bases separating them. Germline V lookup: CDR1 SGHAT, CDR2 FQNNGV. The CDR3 contains 14 residues. The CDR3 loop reads CASSPLEGGTEAFF. The DNA for the CDR3 is TGTGCCAGCAGCCCCCTCGAGGGGGGCACTGAAGCTTTCTTT.

The rearrangement links TRBV25-1 to TRBJ2-2, with D perhaps given as TRBD1 or TRBD2 (5 bases each). This CDR3 comprises 13 residues. The V end was cut by 7 bases, the J end by 8 bases, with 14 bases between. Germline CDR1 reads MGHDK; CDR2 reads SYGVNS. The CDR3 DNA reads as TGTGCCAGCAATTCAGGGACGAAAGGGGAGCTGTTTTTT. Translated, it gives CASNSGTKGELFF. The whole variable domain, remainder taken from reference TRBV25-1 and TRBJ2-2, is EADIYQTPRYLVIGTGKKITLECSQTMGHDKMYWYQQDPGMELHLIHYSYGVNSTEKGDLSSESTVSRIRTEHFPLTLESARPSHTSQYLCASNSGTKGELFFGEGSRLTVL.

The chain combines TRBV30 with TRBJ2-5, with D uncertain. V lost 2 bases and J 5 bases, leaving 12 bases between the germline ends. CDR1 is GTSNPN and CDR2 is SVGIG in the germline V gene (reference sequence). The CDR3 sequence is 13 residues long. DNA of the CDR3: TGTGCCTGGAGTTCGGATGCGATGGAGACCCAGTACTTC. This sequence encodes CAWSSDAMETQYF.

This clonotype was detected only once. The rearrangement uses TRBV28 and TRBJ2-7; 11 bases align to TRBD2. With V trimmed by 1 base and J by 4 bases, 6 bases remained unmatched. The germline V gene encodes CDR1 MDHEN and CDR2 SYDVKM. The CDR3 contains 16 residues. Here the CDR3 reads CASSLSLAGGGYEQYF. As DNA, the CDR3 is TGTGCCAGCAGTTTATCGCTAGCGGGGGGAGGTTACGAGCAGTACTTC.

The genes are TRBV10-2 and TRBJ2-7; TRBD2 is a possible D gene (6 bases). The CDR3 spans 13 residues. V was cut by 8 bases and J by 3 bases, with 14 bases left in between. The germline gives CDR1 WSHSY, CDR2 SAAADI. The CDR3 DNA reads TGCGCCAGCGCCGGGACTCACCTCTACGAGCAGTACTTC. Translated, it gives CASAGTHLYEQYF.

This clonotype occurred many times. The rearrangement uses TRBV5-6 and TRBJ2-5; 12 bases map to TRBD1. The germline V gene encodes CDR1 SGHDT and CDR2 YYEEEE. V lost 4 bases, J lost 5 bases, and 9 bases stayed unmatched. The CDR3 covers 16 residues. CDR3 nucleotide sequence: TGTGCCAGCAGCACGTGGAGGGACAGGGGGCTTGAGACCCAGTACTTC. This gives the protein CASSTWRDRGLETQYF.

This clonotype was detected many times. V and J are TRBV6-5 and TRBJ2-2, with a tentative D call TRBD1 (6 bases). The CDR3 loop spans 17 amino acids. Germline loops: CDR1 MNHEY, CDR2 SVGAGI. Trimming stripped 4 bases from V and 5 bases from J, with 20 bases between. The CDR3 DNA follows: TGTGCCAGCAGTTCCTGGGCCCGGCAGGGGCGGACCGGGGAGCTGTTTTTT. The encoded protein is CASSSWARQGRTGELFF.

This clonotype was observed many times. V usage is TRBV6-1 and J usage is TRBJ1-5, with D unresolved. Trimming cost V 2 bases and J 4 bases, with 9 bases left between them. There are 14 residues in the CDR3. Germline lookup yields CDR1 MNHNS and CDR2 SASEGT. As DNA, the CDR3 is TGTGCCAGCAGTGAATCTCTGGGAAATCAGCCCCAGCATTTT. Its translation: CASSESLGNQPQHF.

This clonotype has ten or more counts. V gene TRBV9 combines with J gene TRBJ1-2; D not certain. The CDR3 covers 14 residues. V was pared by 2 bases and J by 0 bases, with 8 bases between. The germline CDR1 and CDR2 sequences are SGDLS and YYNGEE. The CDR3 DNA reads as TGTGCCAGCAGCGTGGGGAAGACTAACTATGGCTACACCTTC. Amino acid sequence: CASSVGKTNYGYTF.

A word on this clonotype: This may come from a read error, since a much larger clone is one base off. The CDR3 carries no conserved terminal phenylalanine or tryptophan, so it likely arises from a read error. This chain uses TRBV6-4 with TRBJ2-7; maybe TRBD1 (5 bases). This CDR3 is built from 15 residues. The V and J ends lost 6 bases and 3 bases respectively, with 18 bases between them. CDR1 MRHNA and CDR2 SNTAGT come from the germline V gene. CDR3 region: CASRILRASGYEQYL. The CDR3 DNA is TGTGCCAGCAGGATCCTCAGGGCCTCGGGCTACGAGCAGTACTTG.

In its sample, this clonotype was seen many times. This rearrangement joins TRBV13 to TRBJ1-2, with no clear D. The ends were cut back, 2 bases at V and 3 bases at J, with 10 bases in the middle. This CDR3 comprises 14 residues. Germline V gene lookup returns CDR1 PRHDT and CDR2 FYEKMQ (reference sequence). The CDR3 DNA sequence: TGTGCCAGCAGCTTATCCAGAGAAGACTATGGCTACACCTTC. This codes for CASSLSREDYGYTF.

This clonotype came up many times. CDR3 nucleotide sequence: TGCGCCAGCAGCCAAGCGGTACGCAATCAGCCCCAGCATTTT. The encoded protein is CASSQAVRNQPQHF. The chain couples TRBV4-1 to TRBJ1-5, with D hard to call. The CDR3 is 14 residues long. CDR1 and CDR2 (germline): MGHRA, YSYEKL. V was cut by 1 base and J by 2 bases, with 6 bases left in between.

This chain connects TRBV5-1 to TRBJ2-2; TRBD2 matches at 11 bases. The CDR3 has 16 amino acids. The V gene's germline CDR1 is SGHRS and CDR2 YFSETQ. V shed 2 bases, J shed 4 bases, and the junction held 4 bases outside the gene matches. The CDR3 loop reads CASSLSTSGSTGELFF. CDR3 coding DNA: TGCGCCAGCAGCTTATCAACTAGCGGGAGCACCGGGGAGCTGTTTTTT.

This clonotype was found many times. This sequence joins TRBV11-2 and TRBJ2-5; D gene ambiguous. The CDR3 runs to 12 residues. V lost 4 bases and J 6 bases, leaving 9 bases between the germline ends. Germline loops: CDR1 SGHAT, CDR2 FQNNGV. This CDR3 reads CASSSVGKTQYF. The CDR3, as DNA: TGTGCCAGCAGCTCGGTGGGAAAGACCCAGTACTTC.

This clonotype was seen a handful of times. This rearrangement joins TRBV27 to TRBJ1-1; D is uncertain. CDR3 length: 13 residues. Trimming removed 9 bases from V and 3 bases from J, with 14 bases in between. Germline V lookup: CDR1 MNHEY, CDR2 SMNVEV (reference sequence). In nucleotides, the CDR3 is TGTGCCAGTCGTTTTTTGGAAGACACTGAAGCTTTCTTT. Residues: CASRFLEDTEAFF.

The V gene is TRBV4-1, the J gene TRBJ1-2, with a tentative D call TRBD1 (6 bases). There are 17 residues in the CDR3. Germline-derived CDR1 and CDR2 are MGHRA and YSYEKL. Trimming cost V 2 bases and J 5 bases, with 21 bases left between them. For the CDR3, the DNA is TGCGCCAGCAGCCAACTCATTCCCGGGACAACTCCTTATGGCTACACCTTC. The encoded protein is CASSQLIPGTTPYGYTF.

In its sample, this clonotype was seen many times. This chain uses TRBV27 with TRBJ1-5; D ambiguous. CDR3 length: 12 residues. Trimming pared 6 bases from V and 14 bases from J, leaving 17 bases between. Germline lookup yields CDR1 MNHEY and CDR2 SMNVEV (reference sequence). The CDR3 here is CASSPTEAIEHF. The CDR3 region has the DNA TGTGCCAGCAGCCCGACCGAGGCCATCGAGCATTTT.

The chain is built from TRBV5-5 and TRBJ2-5; TRBD2 is a possible D gene (6 bases). The germline gives CDR1 SGHKS, CDR2 YYEKEE (reference sequence). The CDR3 sequence is 14 residues long. Trimming removed 5 bases at V and 5 bases at J, with 16 bases between. The DNA of the CDR3 is TGTGCCAGCAGTCCCTACACGGGGGAGGAGACCCAGTACTTC. It specifies CASSPYTGEETQYF.

This clonotype was seen at least ten times. The chain carries TRBV14 and TRBJ1-2, with D perhaps TRBD1 (5 bases). Trimming cost V 4 bases and J 4 bases, with 10 bases left between them. The CDR3 is 13 residues long. CDR1 and CDR2 (germline): SGHDN, FVKESK. CDR3 nucleotides: TGTGCCAGCAGCCCTGGACATCCCTATGGCTACACCTTC. Amino acid sequence: CASSPGHPYGYTF.

This clonotype was observed many times. The chain carries TRBV6-1 and TRBJ1-2; the D gene is possibly TRBD1 (5 bases). This CDR3 spans 13 amino acids. Trimming left V 2 bases short and J 4 bases short, with 8 bases between. Germline CDR1 reads MNHNS; CDR2 reads SASEGT. The CDR3 DNA sequence: TGTGCCAGCAGTGAATCAGGGCTCTATGGCTACACCTTC. Protein: CASSESGLYGYTF.

DNA for the CDR3: TGTGCCAGCTCAGTTGGGGTTGGTGAAGCTTTCTTT. Protein: CASSVGVGEAFF. J is TRBJ1-1 and V is TRBV12-3 or TRBV12-4; no clear D. The CDR3 loop spans 12 amino acids. Trimming took off 8 bases at V and 7 bases at J, with 14 bases between the two ends.

This clonotype was seen ten or more times. The gene calls are TRBV5-1 and TRBJ1-2; D gene unclear. CDR1 SGHRS and CDR2 YFSETQ come from the germline V gene. Trimming shortened V by 4 bases and J by 5 bases, and 9 bases separated the two germline ends. The CDR3 consists of 12 residues. The CDR3 DNA follows: TGCGCCAGCAGCGTCGACGGATATGGCTACACCTTC. It specifies CASSVDGYGYTF.

At least ten counts were recorded for this clonotype. The genes are TRBV2 and TRBJ1-2, with D uncertain. The CDR3 is made up of 13 amino acids. V lost 4 bases to trimming and J lost 14 bases, with 20 bases between them. Germline values: CDR1 SNHLY, CDR2 FYNNEI. Here the CDR3 reads CASSGIPGSPETF. In DNA form, the CDR3 reads TGTGCCAGCAGTGGCATACCGGGGAGCCCAGAGACCTTC.

This clonotype occurred a few times. This chain links TRBV20-1 with TRBJ1-1; D not resolved. The V gene lost 6 bases and the J gene lost 10 bases, with 21 bases spanning the gap. The germline CDR1 and CDR2 sequences are DFQATT and SNEGSKA (reference sequence). The CDR3 loop spans 13 amino acids. In nucleotides, the CDR3 is TGCAGTGCCGTTGGTGGTCTAGCACTTCCAGCTTTCTTT. It yields the protein CSAVGGLALPAFF.

This chain connects TRBV3-1 to TRBJ2-5; 8 bases match TRBD2. Trimming removed 3 bases from V and 7 bases from J; junction bases left unmatched: 7. CDR1 is LGHDT, CDR2 YNNKEL, per germline (reference sequence). The CDR3 has 14 residues. The CDR3: CASSQPGGGRTQYF. The CDR3 DNA reads TGTGCCAGCAGCCAGCCGGGGGGGGGACGGACCCAGTACTTC.